What follows describes a single TCR beta chain. Its antigen is currently unknown. The entry originates in a study of cytomegalovirus exposure and HLA in healthy donors. CDR3 length: 14 residues. Germline CDR1 and CDR2: WSHSY and SAAADI. V was pared by 7 bases and J by 6 bases, with 8 bases of the junction left unmatched. The PCR ran on 60 Vbeta and 13 Jbeta primers. The assay was immunoSEQ multiplex PCR, and TCRdb's table has in-frame clones only and misses some. The sample yields about 140,000 clones, around 82% seen once. Notes on the study in general: Data from an earlier analysis indicated that most TCR beta V segments were productive either about 87% or about 30% of the time.

This chain uses TRBV10-2 with TRBJ2-2, with 7 bases that match TRBD2. Input material: PBMCs. The source is a man aged 18 to 30 in good health and CMV-seropositive. CDR3: CASMEREGPGELFF. The CDR3 region has the DNA TGCGCCAGCATGGAGCGGGAAGGCCCCGGGGAGCTGTTTTTT.